The present T cell receptor (beta chain) was sequenced within a study of blood T cell repertoires in COVID-19. V lost 6 bases and J lost 4, with 12 bases in between. There are 13 residues in the CDR3. Produced via immunoSEQ multiplex PCR; TCRdb's table is partial and in-frame only. The sample shows some 290,000 clones, roughly nine tenths of them seen only once. This sequence originates from a woman aged 30 to 39 who had been exposed to COVID-19. The sequencing sample was made of PBMCs or T cells enriched from blood (not recorded which). The gene calls are TRBV12-3 or TRBV12-4 and TRBJ1-2; possibly TRBD1 for D (6 bases). This CDR3 reads CASRQGTAYGYTF. The CDR3 nucleotides are TGTGCCAGCAGGCAGGGGACGGCCTATGGCTACACCTTC.